These T cell receptor beta chains were read from a single sample in a study of OX40 agonist ivuxolimab in advanced cancers. Here immunoSEQ multiplex PCR was the method, and the copy in TCRdb shows in-frame clones only, minus some. The table includes approximately 82,000 clones, around 78% detected once. The starting material was CD4+ or CD8+ T cells sorted from blood, obtained in a trial of the OX40 agonist ivuxolimab. All receptors come from an adult with an advanced solid tumor such as melanoma, head and neck, liver or kidney cancer. The CDR3 runs from the conserved cysteine through the conserved F or W. Fields, in order: V gene, clone size, J gene, D gene, CDR3 DNA, CDR3 protein. D genes are given only for firm matches. Size is omitted from some rows. Given values are once, few, many or a class for expanded clones.

>TRBV30|.|TRBJ2-5|.
TGTGCCTGGGCCGGGGGGACAAGGTCGACCCAGTACTTC
CAWAGGTRSTQYF
>TRBV2|.|TRBJ1-4|TRBD1
TGTGCCAGCGGAGGGACAGCTGCAACTAATGAAAAACTGTTTTTT
CASGGTAATNEKLFF
>TRBV6-6|.|TRBJ2-5|TRBD2
TGTGCCAGCAGTTCTATAGCGGGGCGCCAAGAGACCCAGTACTTC
CASSSIAGRQETQYF
>TRBV2|.|TRBJ1-3|.
TGTGCCAGCGAGGAGAGCAACTCTGGAAACACCATATATTTT
CASEESNSGNTIYF
>TRBV11-1|.|TRBJ2-1|TRBD2
TGTGCCAGCAGCTTTAGGAGCGGGGGGCACAATGAGCAGTTCTTC
CASSFRSGGHNEQFF
>TRBV29-1|.|TRBJ2-5|TRBD1
TGCAGCGTTGGCCTTAGGGCAGGGGGACCACTCCAAGAGACCCAGTACTTC
CSVGLRAGGPLQETQYF
>TRBV19|many|TRBJ2-7|TRBD1
TGTGCCAGCCGACAGGGCTACGAGCAGTACTTC
CASRQGYEQYF
>TRBV7-6|.|TRBJ2-3|.
TGTGCCAGCAGCCGCCAGACCTCAAGCACAGATACGCAGTATTTT
CASSRQTSSTDTQYF
>TRBV19|.|TRBJ1-1|TRBD1
TGTGCCAGTAGTATAGATCTAAGGGGACAGGGGTGGGGCCTGAACACTGAAGCTTTCTTT
CASSIDLRGQGWGLNTEAFF
>TRBV6-6|.|TRBJ2-1|TRBD2
TGTGCCAGCAGTTCCGGACTAGCGGGGGGGGGTGAGCAGTTCTTC
CASSSGLAGGGEQFF
>TRBV7-2|.|TRBJ2-1|.
TGTGCCAGCAGCAAAGGGGGTGGCGGGATCTCCTACAATGAGCAGTTCTTC
CASSKGGGGISYNEQFF
>TRBV9|.|TRBJ1-2|.
TGTGCCAGCAGCCCCGTCCGGACAGATTTTCCGCGCTGCACCTTC
CASSPVRTDFPRCTF
>TRBV7-2|.|TRBJ1-1|.
TGTGCCAGCAGCCTATGGGTCAACACTGAAGCTTTCTTT
CASSLWVNTEAFF
>TRBV27|.|TRBJ1-5|.
TGTGCCAGCAGTTTATCGGACCTCAATCAGCCCCAGCATTTT
CASSLSDLNQPQHF
>TRBV5-1|.|TRBJ2-7|.
TGCGCCAGCAGCTTGTCCGCACCCTCCTACGAGCAGTACTTC
CASSLSAPSYEQYF
>TRBV2|.|TRBJ2-1|TRBD1
TGTGCCAGCAGTGGTAGGGGGACAGGGTACAATGAGCAGTTCTTC
CASSGRGTGYNEQFF
>TRBV6-6|.|TRBJ2-7|.
TGTGCCAGCAGTCCCGGGACCTACGAGCAGTACTTC
CASSPGTYEQYF
>TRBV4-3|.|TRBJ2-5|.
TGCGCCAGCAGCCAAGATCTGAGGGGCGGGGGCCGACAAGAGACCCAGTACTTC
CASSQDLRGGGRQETQYF
>TRBV5-1|few|TRBJ2-7|TRBD1
TGCGCCAGCAGCTTGTTGGGGACAGGGGGCTACGAGCAGTACTTC
CASSLLGTGGYEQYF
>TRBV4-3|.|TRBJ1-4|.
TGCGCCAGCAGCCAGGCCGGGAATAGAGGTGAAAAACTGTTTTTT
CASSQAGNRGEKLFF
>TRBV18|.|TRBJ1-2|TRBD1
TGTGCCAGCTCCCGGGACAGGGGGCGCCTAGGCTACACCTTC
CASSRDRGRLGYTF
>TRBV29-1|once|TRBJ2-5|.
TGCAGCGTTGAACGAAACCAAGAGACCCAGTACTTC
CSVERNQETQYF
>TRBV5-1|once|TRBJ2-6|.
TGCGCCAGCAGCACCACAGGGACCTCTGGGGCCAACGTCCTGACTTTC
CASSTTGTSGANVLTF
>TRBV5-1|.|TRBJ2-3|.
TGCGCCAGCAGCTTGGCCTCCGGGGCCGCAGATACGCAGTATTTT
CASSLASGAADTQYF
>TRBV6-4|once|TRBJ1-1|.
TGTGCCAGCAGCAGGGACCTGAACACTGAAGCTTTCTTT
CASSRDLNTEAFF
>TRBV5-1|.|TRBJ1-1|.
TGCGCCAGTTCCCCCCGGGACTCTCCGTCGGAGGCTTTCTTT
CASSPRDSPSEAFF
>TRBV6-1|.|TRBJ2-2|.
TGTGCCATACAGCCGGGCCAGGCAGCCGGGGAGCTGTTTTTT
CAIQPGQAAGELFF
>TRBV30|once|TRBJ1-5|.
TGTGCCTGGAGTTTGGGCGGCAATCAGCCCCAGCATTTT
CAWSLGGNQPQHF
>TRBV7-2|.|TRBJ1-1|.
TGTGCCAGCAGCGAAAACGGGGCAAACACTGAAGCTTTCTTT
CASSENGANTEAFF
>TRBV7-2|.|TRBJ2-5|.
TGTGCCAGCAGCCAACAGGACGGTTCTCGGACCCAGTACTTC
CASSQQDGSRTQYF
>TRBV2|.|TRBJ2-5|.
TGTGCCAGCAGTACTGGGCGGGTTGCAACCCAGTACTTC
CASSTGRVATQYF
>TRBV7-9|.|TRBJ1-5|.
TGTGCCAGCAGCATAGAGGCTCAGCCCCAGCATTTT
CASSIEAQPQHF
>TRBV4-3|.|TRBJ1-4|.
TGCGCCAGCAGCCAATCTACCCCCGGGGGGGAGGGATCTGGAGGGGAAAAACTGTTTTTT
CASSQSTPGGEGSGGEKLFF
>TRBV6-5|once|TRBJ1-4|TRBD1
TGTGCCAGCAGTTACGGGAGACAGGGCGCGGAAAAACTGTTTTTT
CASSYGRQGAEKLFF
>TRBV6-1|few|TRBJ1-5|TRBD1
TGTGCCAGCAGTAAAGCAGGGACAGGGGTCCAGCCCCAGCATTTT
CASSKAGTGVQPQHF
>TRBV18|.|TRBJ2-1|TRBD1
TGTGCCAGCTCACCTGGGACAGGGAGACCTGAGCAGTTCTTC
CASSPGTGRPEQFF
>TRBV5-4|once|TRBJ1-1|.
TGTGCCAGCACCATTGGAACCAGATTGAACACTGAAGCTTTCTTT
CASTIGTRLNTEAFF
>TRBV5-4|.|TRBJ1-1|.
TGTGCCAGTACGTCAGGTTGGGACACTGAAGCTTTCTTT
CASTSGWDTEAFF
>TRBV5-8|.|TRBJ1-5|.
TGTGCCAGCAGCTTGGAAGCGGGAGGGCAGCCCCAGCATTTT
CASSLEAGGQPQHF
>TRBV29-1|.|TRBJ2-1|TRBD1
TGCAGCGTCGGACAGGGTGGAACCGGCTTTGAGCAGTTCTTC
CSVGQGGTGFEQFF
>TRBV7-2|.|TRBJ1-4|.
TGTGCCAGCAGCTTAGTCTGGAGTCCAGTCGATAATGAAAAACTGTTTTTT
CASSLVWSPVDNEKLFF
>TRBV4-1|.|TRBJ2-5|.
TGCGCCAGCAGCCGCCTCATAGGAGAGACCCAGTACTTC
CASSRLIGETQYF
>TRBV6-1|.|TRBJ2-7|.
TGTGCCAGCAGTGAGACAGACTTTGGCGAGCAGTACTTC
CASSETDFGEQYF
>TRBV7-8|.|TRBJ1-2|.
TGTGCCAGCAACAGCCCAGGGGCCGGGGGCTACACCTTC
CASNSPGAGGYTF
>TRBV4-3|.|TRBJ1-3|.
TGCGCCAGCAGCCAAGAAAGCCCCGGGCAAAGAAAAAGAAACACCATATATTTT
CASSQESPGQRKRNTIYF